Below, 32 T cell receptor beta chains from the same sample are listed, as sequenced in a study of T cell repertoires in cytomegalovirus infection. TCRdb reprocessed the reads via MiXCR and lists one record per CDR3 protein. Seen here are some 200,000 distinct CDR3 sequences, nearly 9.5% observed once, and the top ten hold roughly 4.8%. The source material was PBMCs. These receptors originate from a human donor in good health (CMV status not recorded). Some clones in this sample may be carry-over from other donors' samples.

The CDR3 region has the DNA TGTGCCAGCAGCTTAGGCGTAAAAGATACGCAGTATTTT. It specifies CASSLGVKDTQYF. The V call is TRBV11-2, the J call TRBJ2-3, with D hard to call. Germline V gene lookup returns CDR1 SGHAT and CDR2 FQNNGV. This CDR3 has 13 residues. Trimming pared 1 base from V and 5 bases from J, leaving 7 bases between.

This clonotype has ten or more counts. The J gene is TRBJ2-2, the V gene TRBV2; D might be TRBD1 (5 bases). The CDR3 extends over 15 amino acids. Germline CDR1 is SNHLY and CDR2 is FYNNEI. The V gene lost 2 bases and the J gene lost 0 bases, with 7 bases spanning the gap. The CDR3 reads CASSEWTPNTGELFF. The CDR3 DNA reads TGTGCCAGCAGTGAATGGACACCGAACACCGGGGAGCTGTTTTTT.

Ten or more counts support this clonotype. Here the CDR3 reads CASSSGTFRDTQYF. The CDR3 nucleotides read TGTGCCAGCAGCTCGGGGACTTTTCGGGATACGCAGTATTTT. V is TRBV7-2 and J is TRBJ2-3; TRBD2 is a possible D gene (6 bases). The V gene's germline CDR1 is SGHTA and CDR2 FQGNSA. The CDR3 extends over 14 amino acids. V was shortened by 4 bases and J by 6 bases, with 14 bases between the two germline ends.

The table lists this clonotype with many counts. The chain has TRBV19 and TRBJ1-1, with TRBD1 identical over 10 bases. Germline V gives CDR1 LNHDA, CDR2 SQIVND (reference sequence). This CDR3 region has 13 residues. V dropped 10 bases and J dropped 6; count of bases not matched to a gene: 8. The CDR3 DNA follows: TGTGCCACAAAGACAGGGGGCCGGGCTGAAGCTTTCTTT. It translates to CATKTGGRAEAFF.

This clonotype was recorded many times. V usage is TRBV7-9 and J usage is TRBJ2-7; TRBD1 agrees at 7 bases. V lost 1 base and J lost 6; bases outside the gene matches: 3. Germline V CDR1 and CDR2: SEHNR, FQNEAQ (reference sequence). This CDR3 is built from 13 residues. In DNA form, the CDR3 reads TGTGCCAGCAGCTTAGAAGACAGGGTCGAGCAGTACTTC. Residues: CASSLEDRVEQYF.

This clonotype has a count of ten or more. The chain recombines TRBV5-4 with TRBJ2-3, with 9 bases identical to TRBD2. The CDR3 loop spans 16 amino acids. Germline lookup yields CDR1 SGHNT and CDR2 YYREEE (reference sequence). V was clipped by 6 bases and J by 6 bases; unmatched bases: 14. The CDR3 bases are TGTGCCAGCACGCTTCGCCTAGCGGGAAACGGGGATACGCAGTATTTT. This translates into CASTLRLAGNGDTQYF. Supplemented by reference TRBV5-4 and TRBJ2-3, the full variable domain reads ETGVTQSPTHLIKTRGQQVTLRCSSQSGHNTVSWYQQALGQGPQFIFQYYREEENGRGNFPPRFSGLQFPNYSSELNVNALELDDSALYLCASTLRLAGNGDTQYFGPGTRLTVL.

This clonotype has a handful of counts. The chain employs TRBV20-1 and TRBJ1-3; D not certain. Germline assignment: CDR1 DFQATT and CDR2 SNEGSKA (reference sequence). This CDR3 contains 12 residues. Trimming took 0 bases from V and 7 from J, leaving 7 bases between them. CDR3 amino acids: CSAREDRNTIYF. CDR3 in DNA: TGCAGTGCTAGAGAGGATAGGAACACCATATATTTT.

Of note for this clonotype: A much larger clone is a single base away; this may be a read error. The CDR3 end shows no conserved phenylalanine or tryptophan, and so a read error is likely. The rearrangement links TRBV5-4 to TRBJ2-7, with 12 bases fitting TRBD1. The germline gives CDR1 SGHNT, CDR2 YYREEE (reference sequence). This CDR3 is built from 15 residues. V dropped 3 bases and J dropped 2; count of bases not matched to a gene: 3. DNA for the CDR3: TGTGCCAGCAGCTGGGGGACAGGGGGCACCTACGAGCAGTACTCC. Protein: CASSWGTGGTYEQYS.

This clonotype was recorded at least ten times. The V call is TRBV7-2, the J call TRBJ1-6; D not resolved. The CDR3 sequence is 13 residues long. Germline V gene sequence: CDR1 SGHTA, CDR2 FQGNSA. V lost 1 base, J lost 8 bases, and 6 bases lay in between. CDR3 nucleotide sequence: TGTGCCAGCAGCTTAGATGGATATTCACCCCTCCACTTT. It yields the protein CASSLDGYSPLHF.

This clonotype was detected ten times or more. V is TRBV6-4 and J is TRBJ1-1; unclear D gene. This CDR3 comprises 13 residues. CDR1 MRHNA and CDR2 SNTAGT come from the germline V gene. The V gene lost 2 bases and the J gene lost 1 base, with 5 bases spanning the gap. This CDR3 reads CASSDKENTEAFF. In DNA form, the CDR3 reads TGTGCCAGCAGTGACAAGGAGAACACTGAAGCTTTCTTT.

In this sample, this clonotype turned up many times. The chain carries TRBV15 and TRBJ1-2; tentatively, D is TRBD1 (5 bases). This CDR3 comprises 13 residues. Per germline, CDR1 LNHNV and CDR2 YYDKDF (reference sequence). Trimming left V 1 base short and J 8 bases short, with 11 bases between. CDR3 sequence reads: CATSRAGTVGYTF. The CDR3 bases are TGTGCCACCAGCAGAGCCGGGACTGTGGGCTACACCTTC.

This clonotype was recorded many times. The chain is built from TRBV7-2 and TRBJ1-2; D ambiguous. CDR1 and CDR2 from the germline V gene are SGHTA and FQGNSA. V dropped 5 bases and J dropped 5 bases, with 21 bases sitting between them. This CDR3 has 16 amino acids. CDR3 sequence reads: CASSALTIPGSYGYTF. Written as DNA, the CDR3 is TGTGCCAGCAGCGCCCTGACAATTCCCGGGTCGTATGGCTACACCTTC.

This clonotype turned up a few times. The rearrangement joins TRBV2 to TRBJ1-5; no firm D call. The V gene lost 4 bases and the J gene lost 2 bases, with 3 bases spanning the gap. Germline CDR1 reads SNHLY; CDR2 reads FYNNEI. The CDR3 runs to 12 residues. This CDR3 is CASSGRNQPQHF. The CDR3 coding sequence is TGTGCCAGCAGTGGCCGCAATCAGCCCCAGCATTTT.

This clonotype has only a few counts. The V and J genes are TRBV12-3 or TRBV12-4 and TRBJ1-4; D gene uncertain. The CDR3 runs 12 residues. V was shortened by 3 bases and J by 7 bases, with 6 bases between the two germline ends. The CDR3 here is CASSFLFEKLFF. CDR3 sequence (DNA): TGTGCCAGCAGTTTTCTCTTTGAAAAACTGTTTTTT.

This clonotype was counted ten times or more. This sequence joins TRBV7-2 and TRBJ2-3; tentatively, D is TRBD2 (6 bases). Germline CDR1 reads SGHTA; CDR2 reads FQGNSA. The CDR3 consists of 15 residues. The V end lost 1 base, the J end lost 0 bases, and 8 bases lay between the germline ends. In DNA form, the CDR3 reads TGTGCCAGCAGCTTAGACGGGGGAAGCACAGATACGCAGTATTTT. Its protein is CASSLDGGSTDTQYF.

Ten or more counts support this clonotype. The chain links TRBV15 to TRBJ2-6; no firm D call. This CDR3 is 19 amino acids long. The germline CDR1 and CDR2 sequences are LNHNV and YYDKDF (reference sequence). The V gene lost 3 bases and the J gene lost 0 bases, with 18 bases spanning the gap. DNA of the CDR3: TGTGCCACCAGCAGGAATCCTGGCAGGTTTAGCTCTGGGGCCAACGTCCTGACTTTC. Protein product: CATSRNPGRFSSGANVLTF.

The sample holds a few counts of this clonotype. This rearrangement joins TRBV5-5 to TRBJ1-1; D is perhaps TRBD1 (5 bases). Per germline, CDR1 SGHKS and CDR2 YYEKEE (reference sequence). There are 13 residues in the CDR3. V lost 0 bases, J lost 5 bases, and 8 bases lay in between. CDR3 region: CASSLAGLTEAFF. Written as DNA, the CDR3 is TGTGCCAGCAGCTTGGCAGGGTTGACTGAAGCTTTCTTT.

V and J are TRBV14 and TRBJ2-7, with TRBD1 as a possible D gene (5 bases). Trimming pared 2 bases from V and 2 bases from J, leaving 7 bases between. CDR1 is SGHDN and CDR2 is FVKESK in the germline V gene. The CDR3 extends over 13 amino acids. This chain's CDR3 is CASSQQGTYEQYF. Written as DNA, the CDR3 is TGTGCCAGCAGCCAACAGGGCACCTACGAGCAGTACTTC.

This clonotype was recorded many times. The V gene is TRBV7-2, the J gene TRBJ1-1; no reliable D call. In germline, CDR1 is SGHTA, CDR2 FQGNSA. The CDR3 loop spans 15 amino acids. V lost 3 bases and J 0 bases, leaving 11 bases between the germline ends. The CDR3 nucleotides are TGTGCCAGCAGCTTTTTTGCGAAAATGAACACTGAAGCTTTCTTT. Translation gives CASSFFAKMNTEAFF.

The chain joins TRBV10-2 to TRBJ1-6; D unclear. The CDR3 consists of 13 residues. V lost 2 bases and J lost 10, with 9 bases in between. The germline V gene encodes CDR1 WSHSY and CDR2 SAAADI. The CDR3 bases are TGCGCCAGCAGTGAGACTCGGAGCTCACCCCTCCACTTT. Translated, it gives CASSETRSSPLHF.

The J gene is TRBJ1-5, the V gene TRBV19; D might be TRBD1 (6 bases). The CDR3 loop spans 17 amino acids. CDR1 and CDR2 (germline): LNHDA, SQIVND (reference sequence). Deletions cut 8 bases from V and 0 bases from J, with 20 bases between. The CDR3 loop reads CASSVAVTGRSNQPQHF. The DNA of the CDR3 is TGTGCCAGTTCCGTAGCGGTAACAGGGCGTAGCAATCAGCCCCAGCATTTT.

This clonotype occurred many times. The rearrangement links TRBV7-8 to TRBJ1-2, with D unclear. Trimming left V 5 bases short and J 2 bases short, with 9 bases between. The V gene's germline CDR1 is SGHVS and CDR2 FQNEAQ. This CDR3 spans 13 amino acids. CDR3 protein: CASSRTKNYGYTF. The CDR3 region has the DNA TGTGCCAGCAGCAGGACGAAAAACTATGGCTACACCTTC.

This clonotype was detected many times. The genes are TRBV28 and TRBJ1-4, with D perhaps matching TRBD1 (5 bases). V lost 6 bases, J lost 10 bases, and 21 bases lay in between. From germline, CDR1 is MDHEN and CDR2 SYDVKM. The CDR3 totals 15 residues. The CDR3: CASSLPGAADRKLFF. CDR3 DNA: TGTGCCAGCAGCCTCCCTGGGGCGGCCGATAGAAAACTGTTTTTT.

This clonotype appeared many times. This chain connects TRBV12-3 or TRBV12-4 to TRBJ2-7; D might be TRBD2 (5 bases). This CDR3 contains 14 residues. Trimming stripped 6 bases from V and 0 bases from J, with 12 bases between. CDR3 amino acids: CASSLRRDSYEQYF. As DNA, the CDR3 is TGTGCCAGCAGCCTTAGACGGGACTCCTACGAGCAGTACTTC.

At least ten counts were recorded for this clonotype. This rearrangement joins TRBV14 to TRBJ1-1; D is undetermined. Looked up from germline, CDR1 is SGHDN and CDR2 is FVKESK. The germline V and J ends were trimmed by 3 bases and 0 bases, with 11 bases remaining between them. The CDR3 contains 15 residues. CDR3 amino acids: CASSQVQQMNTEAFF. The CDR3 DNA reads TGTGCCAGCAGCCAGGTACAGCAAATGAACACTGAAGCTTTCTTT.

Only a few counts were recorded for this clonotype. The chain joins TRBV5-1 to TRBJ1-1, with TRBD1 matching over 8 bases. The CDR3 spans 14 residues. Germline-derived CDR1 and CDR2 are SGHRS and YFSETQ. J was trimmed by 7 bases and V by 4 bases; bases with no gene match: 9. This CDR3 is CASSGGTGSDEAFF. In DNA, the CDR3 is TGCGCCAGCAGCGGGGGGACAGGAAGCGATGAAGCTTTCTTT.

The chain links TRBV12-3 or TRBV12-4 to TRBJ2-7; D is ambiguous. With 6 bases removed from V and 3 bases from J, the gap between germline ends came to 15 bases. This CDR3 region has 14 residues. The DNA of the CDR3 is TGTGCCAGCAGACCCCACGGACCCTACTACGAGCAGTACTTC. It encodes CASRPHGPYYEQYF.

Ten or more counts support this clonotype. The chain recombines TRBV6-2 or TRBV6-3 with TRBJ2-3, with D perhaps matching TRBD1 or TRBD2 (6 bases each). Per germline, CDR1 MNHEY and CDR2 SVGEGT. Between the trimmed V and J ends, which lost 2 bases and 4 bases, there was a span of 19 bases. The CDR3 sequence is 17 residues long. The CDR3 protein is CASSYRRGPSESDTQYF. DNA of the CDR3: TGTGCCAGCAGTTACCGACGGGGGCCTAGTGAATCAGATACGCAGTATTTT.

The sample holds many counts of this clonotype. The gene calls are TRBV7-2 and TRBJ2-1; D might be TRBD1 or TRBD2, each matching 5 bases. Germline values: CDR1 SGHTA, CDR2 FQGNSA. With 3 bases removed from V and 6 bases from J, the gap between germline ends came to 18 bases. This CDR3 has 16 residues. This chain's CDR3 is CASSLTRDPDRNEQFF. The CDR3 DNA sequence: TGTGCCAGCAGCTTGACCCGGGACCCAGACCGCAATGAGCAGTTCTTC.

This clonotype has ten or more counts. The J gene is TRBJ1-2, the V gene TRBV7-2, with D uncertain. CDR1 SGHTA and CDR2 FQGNSA come from the germline V gene. The CDR3 spans 14 residues. Trimming left V 1 base short and J 4 bases short, with 10 bases between. CDR3: CASSLGGKGYGYTF. CDR3 nucleotides: TGTGCCAGCAGCTTAGGAGGGAAGGGCTATGGCTACACCTTC.

This clonotype was seen many times. The chain carries TRBV28 and TRBJ1-2; D remains unclear. Germline loops: CDR1 MDHEN, CDR2 SYDVKM. The CDR3 spans 14 residues. Trimming left V 5 bases short and J 2 bases short, with 12 bases between. The CDR3 DNA sequence: TGTGCCAGCAGTGCCGGGATTTCGAACTATGGCTACACCTTC. Its translation: CASSAGISNYGYTF.

The genes are TRBV20-1 and TRBJ2-1; D might be TRBD2 (7 bases). The CDR3 consists of 19 residues. Trimming stripped 2 bases from V and 8 bases from J, with 31 bases between. The V gene's germline CDR1 is DFQATT and CDR2 SNEGSKA (reference sequence). DNA of the CDR3: TGCAGTGCTAGAAACGGCAGGGGAGGGTACCCTTACACCAACCATGAGCAGTTCTTC. Encoded protein: CSARNGRGGYPYTNHEQFF.